Following are 22 T cell receptor beta chains from one sample sequenced in a study of cytomegalovirus exposure and HLA in healthy donors. PCR primers comprised 60 Vbeta and 13 Jbeta primers. Sequencing used immunoSEQ multiplex PCR; TCRdb keeps in-frame clones, though not all of them. The profile covers approximately 160,000 clones, with around 79% appearing a single time and around 7% taken by the ten largest. Source material: PBMCs. The receptors shown here come from a male donor in good health and CMV-seropositive.

The CDR3 DNA sequence: TGTGCCAGCAGTGGGGGGGGGCAGGGATTGTCCCAGCATTTT. This codes for CASSGGGQGLSQHF. The chain recombines TRBV2 with TRBJ1-5; D perhaps matches TRBD1 (6 bases). CDR1 and CDR2 from the germline V gene are SNHLY and FYNNEI. V was shortened by 4 bases and J by 11 bases, with 18 bases between the two germline ends. The CDR3 extends over 14 amino acids.

The chain employs TRBV5-5 and TRBJ1-3, with 7 bases fitting TRBD1. The CDR3 spans 14 residues. The junction had 4 bases not matched to a gene; V was cut back by 5 bases and J by 2 bases. Germline CDR1 is SGHKS and CDR2 is YYEKEE (reference sequence). Here the CDR3 reads CASSGDRAGNTIYF. The CDR3 coding sequence is TGTGCCAGCAGTGGAGACAGGGCTGGAAACACCATATATTTT.

The rearrangement joins TRBV5-1 to TRBJ2-1, with D possibly being TRBD2 (6 bases). Germline assignment: CDR1 SGHRS and CDR2 YFSETQ. The V end lost 7 bases, the J end lost 4 bases, and 18 bases lay between the germline ends. The length of the CDR3 is 15 residues. The chain's CDR3 is CASGRSGGAYNEQFF. For the CDR3, the DNA is TGCGCCAGCGGACGTTCCGGGGGAGCTTACAATGAGCAGTTCTTC. Supplemented by reference TRBV5-1 and TRBJ2-1, the full variable domain reads KAGVTQTPRYLIKTRGQQVTLSCSPISGHRSVSWYQQTPGQGLQFLFEYFSETQRNKGNFPGRFSGRQFSNSRSEMNVSTLELGDSALYLCASGRSGGAYNEQFFGPGTRLTVL.

This clone was observed a single time. V usage is TRBV10-3 and J usage is TRBJ1-1; D might be TRBD1 (6 bases). CDR1 is ENHRY and CDR2 is SYGVKD in the germline V gene. The CDR3 consists of 15 residues. The V gene lost 0 bases and the J gene lost 1 base, with 9 bases spanning the gap. CDR3 loop: CAISESAGANTEAFF. For the CDR3, the DNA is TGTGCCATCAGTGAGTCAGCAGGGGCGAACACTGAAGCTTTCTTT.

This sequence joins TRBV12-5 and TRBJ2-3; D remains ambiguous. CDR1 LGHNT and CDR2 FRNRAP come from the germline V gene. V lost 5 bases and J 4 bases, leaving 10 bases between the germline ends. The CDR3 is 13 residues long. In DNA form, the CDR3 reads TGTGCTAGTGGTCCCTCTGGGCCAGATACGCAGTATTTT. Translation: CASGPSGPDTQYF.

The gene calls are TRBV19 and TRBJ1-3, with 9 bases that match TRBD1. The junction had 1 base not matched to a gene; V was cut back by 3 bases and J by 4 bases. The length of the CDR3 is 14 residues. Germline V lookup: CDR1 LNHDA, CDR2 SQIVND (reference sequence). The CDR3 is CASSITGGGNTIYF. CDR3 nucleotides: TGTGCCAGTAGTATCACAGGGGGCGGAAACACCATATATTTT.

The rearrangement joins TRBV27 to TRBJ1-1, with 7 bases matching TRBD1. Germline lookup yields CDR1 MNHEY and CDR2 SMNVEV (reference sequence). V was clipped by 5 bases and J by 0 bases; unmatched bases: 15. The CDR3 has 18 amino acids. The CDR3 nucleotides read TGTGCCAGCAGTCCCATCTCGGGGACAGTCTCTATGAACACTGAAGCTTTCTTT. Its translation is CASSPISGTVSMNTEAFF.

The chain combines TRBV7-6 with TRBJ2-7; D uncertain. CDR3 size: 13 residues. Trimming cost V 2 bases and J 6 bases, with 11 bases left between them. Germline lookup yields CDR1 SGHVS and CDR2 FNYEAQ. The CDR3 sequence: CASSLRRGGEQYF. CDR3 nucleotide sequence: TGTGCCAGCAGCTTAAGACGCGGTGGCGAGCAGTACTTC.

This chain joins TRBV18 and TRBJ2-2, with a weak D call TRBD2 (5 bases). This CDR3 comprises 14 residues. Trimming removed 0 bases at V and 4 bases at J, with 6 bases between. CDR1 and CDR2 from the germline V gene are KGHSH and LQKENI. The CDR3 DNA reads TGTGCCAGCTCACCACCCGCGGGCACCGGGGAGCTGTTTTTT. Its translation is CASSPPAGTGELFF.

The DNA for the CDR3 is TGTGCCATCAGTGAGTCAGGACAGGGGACGGGAGAGCAGTACTTC. It specifies CAISESGQGTGEQYF. The chain couples TRBV10-3 to TRBJ2-7; TRBD1 matches 9 bases. The J segment lost 7 bases and the V segment lost 0 bases, leaving 7 bases of the junction unmatched. Germline CDR1 and CDR2: ENHRY and SYGVKD. The CDR3 loop spans 15 amino acids.

V usage is TRBV27 and J usage is TRBJ1-5, with D unresolved. The CDR3 length is 12 residues. The germline gives CDR1 MNHEY, CDR2 SMNVEV (reference sequence). V was cut by 4 bases and J by 7 bases, with 8 bases left in between. The CDR3 DNA is TGTGCCAGCAGTTCGGGAGGGCAGCCCCAGCATTTT. Encoded protein: CASSSGGQPQHF.

This chain uses TRBV5-8 with TRBJ2-1; 9 nucleotides line up with TRBD2. The length of the CDR3 is 15 residues. Germline CDR1 and CDR2: SGHTS and YDEGEE. V was clipped by 2 bases and J by 4 bases; unmatched bases: 4. The CDR3 is CASSFRLAVYNEQFF. The CDR3 coding sequence is TGTGCCAGCAGCTTCCGACTAGCGGTTTACAATGAGCAGTTCTTC.

The V and J genes are TRBV15 and TRBJ1-1, with 7 bases aligning to TRBD1. Germline assignment: CDR1 LNHNV and CDR2 YYDKDF (reference sequence). CDR3 length: 16 residues. V lost 0 bases, J lost 3 bases, and 7 bases stayed unmatched. CDR3 in DNA: TGTGCCACCAGCAGAGATATCGACAGGGAGGACACTGAAGCTTTCTTT. The encoded protein is CATSRDIDREDTEAFF.

This chain joins TRBV29-1 and TRBJ1-1; D may be TRBD1 (5 bases). V was pared by 2 bases and J by 7 bases, with 8 bases between. This CDR3 comprises 11 residues. Germline assignment: CDR1 SQVTM and CDR2 ANQGSEA. CDR3 residues: CSVELQGEAFF. The CDR3 region has the DNA TGCAGCGTTGAATTGCAGGGTGAAGCTTTCTTT.

The rearrangement uses TRBV6-6 and TRBJ1-2; 9 bases fit TRBD1. This CDR3 has 15 residues. Germline values: CDR1 MNHNY, CDR2 SVGAGI (reference sequence). The trim removed 5 bases at V and 4 bases at J, leaving 8 bases unmatched. The CDR3: CASSARQGGVYGYTF. CDR3 coding DNA: TGTGCCAGCAGTGCCAGACAGGGGGGCGTCTATGGCTACACCTTC.

This clone has just a few counts. This rearrangement joins TRBV4-2 to TRBJ2-7; tentative D call: TRBD1 (5 bases). Per germline, CDR1 LGHNA and CDR2 YNFKEQ. The CDR3 runs 15 residues. Trimming took off 0 bases at V and 0 bases at J, with 9 bases between the two ends. As DNA, the CDR3 is TGTGCCAGCAGCCAAGAGCGTGACAGCTCCTACGAGCAGTACTTC. Its translation is CASSQERDSSYEQYF.

In this sample, this clone turned up once. V gene TRBV9 combines with J gene TRBJ2-5, with TRBD2 identical over 7 bases. V was pared by 0 bases and J by 0 bases, with 2 bases of the junction left unmatched. CDR3 length equals 15 residues. Germline CDR1 SGDLS, CDR2 YYNGEE. CDR3 sequence reads: CASSVGGGYQETQYF. The CDR3 coding sequence is TGTGCCAGCAGCGTAGGGGGGGGGTACCAAGAGACCCAGTACTTC.

The chain employs TRBV5-1 and TRBJ1-1; 7 nucleotides line up with TRBD1. The V segment lost 4 bases and the J segment 3 bases; nucleotides outside the gene matches: 3. The CDR3 covers 13 residues. The germline gives CDR1 SGHRS, CDR2 YFSETQ. The CDR3 region is CASSIDRDTEAFF. The CDR3 DNA follows: TGCGCCAGCAGCATCGACAGGGACACTGAAGCTTTCTTT. The complete variable domain, with remaining parts taken from reference TRBV5-1 and TRBJ1-1, reads KAGVTQTPRYLIKTRGQQVTLSCSPISGHRSVSWYQQTPGQGLQFLFEYFSETQRNKGNFPGRFSGRQFSNSRSEMNVSTLELGDSALYLCASSIDRDTEAFFGQGTRLTVV.

The chain employs TRBV7-9 and TRBJ2-7; TRBD1 might be the D (5 bases). Germline-derived CDR1 and CDR2 are SEHNR and FQNEAQ (reference sequence). The V gene lost 0 bases and the J gene lost 4 bases, with 10 bases spanning the gap. The CDR3 extends over 14 amino acids. The CDR3 loop is CASSLAGPLYEQYF. CDR3 in DNA: TGTGCCAGCAGCTTAGCGGGGCCCCTATACGAGCAGTACTTC. The whole variable domain, filled in from reference TRBV7-9 and TRBJ2-7, reads DTGVSQNPRHKITKRGQNVTFRCDPISEHNRLYWYRQTLGQGPEFLTYFQNEAQLEKSRLLSDRFSAERPKGSFSTLEIQRTEQGDSAMYLCASSLAGPLYEQYFGPGTRLTVT.

This chain connects TRBV7-3 to TRBJ2-3, with TRBD2 matching over 8 bases. This CDR3 region has 14 residues. Trimming removed 5 bases from V and 6 bases from J; junction bases left unmatched: 7. Germline CDR1 and CDR2: SGHTA and FQGTGA. Here the CDR3 reads CASSPGLATDTQYF. CDR3 sequence (DNA): TGTGCCAGCAGCCCCGGACTAGCCACCGATACGCAGTATTTT.

This clone appeared once. The chain uses TRBV13 and TRBJ1-2; a possible D gene is TRBD1 (5 bases). The CDR3 loop spans 12 amino acids. The V end lost 5 bases, the J end lost 7 bases, and 11 bases lay between the germline ends. CDR1 and CDR2 from the germline V gene are PRHDT and FYEKMQ (reference sequence). The CDR3 bases are TGTGCCAGCAGCCTCAAGGGGTTTGGCTACACCTTC. Translation gives CASSLKGFGYTF.

This clone was seen only once. The rearrangement joins TRBV7-8 to TRBJ2-1; a weak D match, TRBD1 (6 bases). Trimming stripped 8 bases from V and 8 bases from J, with 13 bases between. Germline assignment: CDR1 SGHVS and CDR2 FQNEAQ. This CDR3 spans 12 amino acids. CDR3: CASRQGSDEQFF. CDR3 coding DNA: TGTGCCAGCCGGCAGGGGAGCGATGAGCAGTTCTTC.